The present TCR beta chain was sequenced within a study of blood T cell repertoires in COVID-19. The wider study: Material from acute and convalescent COVID-19 was sourced from the United States, Italy and Spain. From T cells, B-cell-depleted T cells, or PBMCs came the material, which was cDNA or gDNA.

The CDR3 is made up of 15 amino acids. J lost 2 bases, V lost 2 bases, and 3 bases had no gene match. CDR1 and CDR2 from the germline V gene are SGHTA and FQGNSA. As processed by the authors: By means of reference gene primer amplification, nucleated cell counts were estimated. Method: immunoSEQ multiplex PCR; TCRdb's copy keeps in-frame clones and lacks some. Clone size and V and J calls were adopted from that table, with D and trimming inferred from the DNA. The sample lists some 70,000 clones, 75% to 90% occurring once. J is TRBJ1-1 and V is TRBV7-2; TRBD1 matches 9 bases. The sequenced sample consisted of peripheral blood. This receptor was obtained from a human donor in a cohort sampled during active COVID-19. CDR3 DNA: TGTGCCAGCAGCTTAAAGGGACAGGGCAACACTGAAGCTTTCTTT. This codes for CASSLKGQGNTEAFF. The variable domain in full, completed from reference TRBV7-2 and TRBJ1-1, reads GAGVSQSPSNKVTEKGKDVELRCDPISGHTALYWYRQSLGQGLEFLIYFQGNSAPDKSGLPSDRFSAERTGGSVSTLTIQRTQQEDSAVYLCASSLKGQGNTEAFFGQGTRLTVV.